This entry lists 3 T cell receptor beta chains sequenced from one sample in a study of cytomegalovirus exposure and HLA in healthy donors (dated by TCRdb to about 2017). The library came from the immunoSEQ multiplex PCR assay. The table was pulled from immuneACCESS by TCRdb, which kept in-frame rearrangements only. Such tables lose some clones; where checked, under half of the loss comes from unresolved V genes, and the rest has no known cause. In all, the sample holds over 100,000 clones, and about 90% of those were seen once. About 2.1% of the sample lies in the top ten. Sequencing used PBMCs. The origin of the receptors is a woman younger than 30 in good health and CMV-seronegative.

CDR3 coding DNA: TGCGCCAGCAGCTTGGCGGCAGGGGGAGTGGTATCCTACGAGCAGTACTTC. Translating it yields CASSLAAGGVVSYEQYF. The chain combines TRBV5-1 with TRBJ2-7, with 7 bases identical to TRBD1. V lost 0 bases to trimming and J lost 1 base; unmatched junction nucleotides: 10. Germline lookup yields CDR1 SGHRS and CDR2 YFSETQ. The CDR3 sequence is 17 residues long.

This chain's CDR3 is CASSPSSSAGANVLTF. CDR3 DNA: TGCGCCAGCAGCCCGTCGTCGTCGGCTGGGGCCAACGTCCTGACTTTC. The chain carries TRBV5-1 and TRBJ2-6; no clear D gene. The V gene's germline CDR1 is SGHRS and CDR2 YFSETQ. V was pared by 4 bases and J by 2 bases, with 13 bases between. This CDR3 is built from 16 residues. Full variable domain (outside the CDR3, taken from reference TRBV5-1 and TRBJ2-6): KAGVTQTPRYLIKTRGQQVTLSCSPISGHRSVSWYQQTPGQGLQFLFEYFSETQRNKGNFPGRFSGRQFSNSRSEMNVSTLELGDSALYLCASSPSSSAGANVLTFGAGSRLTVL.

This clone was picked up a small number of times. V is TRBV28 and J is TRBJ2-1; D perhaps matches TRBD1 (5 bases). V lost 5 bases and J 8 bases, leaving 31 bases between the germline ends. The CDR3 has 19 residues. Germline V gives CDR1 MDHEN, CDR2 SYDVKM. The CDR3 DNA reads TGTGCCAGCAGTCTAAGAAGAGACTCAGGGTCGCCTTTCATCGATGAGCAGTTCTTC. Translating gives CASSLRRDSGSPFIDEQFF.